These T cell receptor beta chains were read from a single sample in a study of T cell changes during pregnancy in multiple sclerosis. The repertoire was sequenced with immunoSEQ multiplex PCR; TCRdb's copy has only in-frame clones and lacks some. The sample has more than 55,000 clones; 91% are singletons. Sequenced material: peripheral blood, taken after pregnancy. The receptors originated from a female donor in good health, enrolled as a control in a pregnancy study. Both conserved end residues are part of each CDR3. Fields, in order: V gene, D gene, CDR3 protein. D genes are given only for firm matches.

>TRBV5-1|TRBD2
CASRYRLAGGRFNTGELFF
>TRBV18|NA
CASSQIQGSFTDTQYF
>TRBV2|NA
CASSEPLGGYEQYF
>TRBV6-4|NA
CASSDGGAGTPFF
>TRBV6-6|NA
CASSYRNHGSDEQFF
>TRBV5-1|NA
CASSLDGGEAFF
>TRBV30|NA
CAWSPFLVAGGIQYF
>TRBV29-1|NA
CSAADRETYEQYF
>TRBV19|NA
CASSMSPSSLYGYTF
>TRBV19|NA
CASGPGGILNQPQHF
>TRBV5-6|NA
CASSPYSFHEQYF
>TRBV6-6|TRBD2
CASSSGGPGEQFF
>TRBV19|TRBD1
CATHRGGERNQPQHF
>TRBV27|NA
CASSPAPTYEQYF
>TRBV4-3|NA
CASSQASRFGEQFF
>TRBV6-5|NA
CASSYSARNTEAFF
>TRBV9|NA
CASSVGFGENTEAFF
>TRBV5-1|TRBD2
CASMPGTSGYNEQFF
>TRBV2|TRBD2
CASGQTSGGAQYEQYF
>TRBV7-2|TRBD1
CASSPTGVTGMVNQPQHF
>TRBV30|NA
CAWSSLLGQLSGNTIYF
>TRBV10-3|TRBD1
CAISGTGDTEAFF
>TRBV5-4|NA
CASSSGTHQETQYF
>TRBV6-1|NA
CALGRSSYNSPLHF
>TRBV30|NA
CAWSQGLQETQYF
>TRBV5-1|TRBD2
CASSLIGTSSDEQFF
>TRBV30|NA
CAWSVIVSEQYF
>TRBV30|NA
CAWSRQITDTQYF
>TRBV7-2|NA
CASSLVRGPNTEQFF
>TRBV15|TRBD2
CATSGGETQYF
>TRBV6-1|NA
CASSEALEGYEQYF
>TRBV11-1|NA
CASSFIGVMLEQFF
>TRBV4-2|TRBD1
CASSQTGLGRAEAFF
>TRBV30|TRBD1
CAWSPTRDRGPGLYNSPLHF
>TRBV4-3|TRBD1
CASSQETGGMNTEAFF
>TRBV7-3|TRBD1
CASSSGQGNYGYTF
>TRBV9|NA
CASSVLGAGWMNTEAFF
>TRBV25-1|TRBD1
CASSEDTGGRNQPQHF
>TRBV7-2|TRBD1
CASSGQGTDTQYF
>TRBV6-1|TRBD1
CASSEVEGAFQPQHF
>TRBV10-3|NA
CAIRGGTGELFF
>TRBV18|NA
CASQMTATGELFF
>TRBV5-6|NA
CASSLGALGRNQPQHF
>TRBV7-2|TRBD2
CASSSRLAGVPDTQYF
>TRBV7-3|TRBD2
CASSSTSGGAGEQYF
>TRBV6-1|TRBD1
CASSEERGTGRLFEAFF
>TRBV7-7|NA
CASSPWGGDDTEAFF
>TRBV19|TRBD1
CASSTGQGGNEKLFF